The 21 T cell receptor beta chains below all came from one sample that was sequenced in a study of cytomegalovirus exposure and HLA in healthy donors. The PCR was carried out with 60 Vbeta primers and 13 Jbeta primers. Clones were sequenced by immunoSEQ multiplex PCR, and TCRdb holds only the in-frame ones, with some missing. Of 200,000 or so clones listed, roughly 84% were seen once; the top ten hold approximately 0.26%. The sequencing sample was made of PBMCs. All receptors derive from a boy aged 5-17 years in good health and CMV-seronegative.

This chain joins TRBV19 and TRBJ1-1; 7 positions match TRBD1. This CDR3 has 15 residues. V was clipped by 5 bases and J by 2 bases; unmatched bases: 8. Germline loops: CDR1 LNHDA, CDR2 SQIVND (reference sequence). The CDR3 reads CASSAARDRNTEAFF. Here the CDR3 DNA reads TGTGCCAGTAGTGCCGCCCGGGACAGAAACACTGAAGCTTTCTTT.

V is TRBV19 and J is TRBJ1-1; the D gene is possibly TRBD1 (5 bases). Germline V gene sequence: CDR1 LNHDA, CDR2 SQIVND (reference sequence). This CDR3 has 12 residues. V was trimmed by 8 bases and J by 4 bases, leaving 11 bases between them. The DNA of the CDR3 is TGTGCCAGTGGAGCAGGGCCCACTGAAGCTTTCTTT. Its translation is CASGAGPTEAFF.

The chain links TRBV7-2 to TRBJ1-3; D is unclear. The germline V gene has CDR1 SGHTA and CDR2 FQGNSA. The CDR3 sequence is 17 residues long. Trimming took off 2 bases at V and 0 bases at J, with 14 bases between the two ends. CDR3 residues: CASSLLGRISSGNTIYF. The CDR3 DNA follows: TGTGCCAGCAGCTTATTGGGCAGAATTAGCTCTGGAAACACCATATATTTT.

This chain joins TRBV27 and TRBJ1-1, with D possibly TRBD1 on 5 matching bases. The germline V gene has CDR1 MNHEY and CDR2 SMNVEV (reference sequence). This CDR3 has 16 residues. Trimming took off 0 bases at V and 4 bases at J, with 15 bases between the two ends. The DNA for the CDR3 is TGTGCCAGCAGTTTATCGTGGGGAGGGGACCGCACTGAAGCTTTCTTT. It encodes CASSLSWGGDRTEAFF.

J is TRBJ2-7 and V is TRBV5-1, with 10 bases lining up with TRBD2. The trim removed 0 bases at V and 7 bases at J, leaving 4 bases unmatched. CDR3 length: 14 residues. Germline assignment: CDR1 SGHRS and CDR2 YFSETQ. This chain's CDR3 is CASSLGLAGVEQYF. DNA of the CDR3: TGCGCCAGCAGCTTGGGTCTAGCGGGAGTGGAGCAGTACTTC. Supplemented by reference TRBV5-1 and TRBJ2-7, the full variable domain reads KAGVTQTPRYLIKTRGQQVTLSCSPISGHRSVSWYQQTPGQGLQFLFEYFSETQRNKGNFPGRFSGRQFSNSRSEMNVSTLELGDSALYLCASSLGLAGVEQYFGPGTRLTVT.

V is TRBV27 and J is TRBJ2-2, with TRBD2 matching over 9 bases. V dropped 1 base and J dropped 1; count of bases not matched to a gene: 1. The CDR3 runs to 16 residues. Germline V gives CDR1 MNHEY, CDR2 SMNVEV (reference sequence). The CDR3 protein is CASSLLTSGNTGELFF. The CDR3 DNA reads TGTGCCAGCAGTTTATTGACTAGCGGGAACACCGGGGAGCTGTTTTTT.

This chain joins TRBV7-2 and TRBJ2-3; D remains unclear. Germline CDR1 and CDR2: SGHTA and FQGNSA. The CDR3 loop spans 14 amino acids. V was pared by 1 base and J by 3 bases, with 8 bases between. CDR3 bases: TGTGCCAGCAGCTTAGTCTGGAGTACAGATACGCAGTATTTT. It codes for CASSLVWSTDTQYF. Based on the CDR3 plus reference TRBV7-2 and TRBJ2-3, the full variable domain is GAGVSQSPSNKVTEKGKDVELRCDPISGHTALYWYRQSLGQGLEFLIYFQGNSAPDKSGLPSDRFSAERTGGSVSTLTIQRTQQEDSAVYLCASSLVWSTDTQYFGPGTRLTVL.

This sequence joins TRBV28 and TRBJ2-7; D unclear. This CDR3 region has 10 residues. Trimming pared 8 bases from V and 2 bases from J, leaving 4 bases between. Germline loops: CDR1 MDHEN, CDR2 SYDVKM. The CDR3 DNA reads TGTGCCAGCCTAACCTACGAGCAGTACTTC. It translates to CASLTYEQYF.

This sequence joins TRBV9 and TRBJ1-2; D ambiguous. Trimming pared 3 bases from V and 8 bases from J, leaving 17 bases between. From germline, CDR1 is SGDLS and CDR2 YYNGEE. The CDR3 is made up of 14 amino acids. CDR3 region: CASSAGPGRVGYTF. CDR3 sequence (DNA): TGTGCCAGCAGCGCCGGGCCTGGGAGGGTAGGCTACACCTTC.

The chain recombines TRBV4-3 with TRBJ2-7; the D gene is possibly TRBD2 (5 bases). In germline, CDR1 is LGHNA, CDR2 YSLEER. The CDR3 spans 15 residues. Trimming left V 1 base short and J 0 bases short, with 10 bases between. CDR3 sequence (DNA): TGCGCCAGCAGCCAAGGTGAGGGTAGCTCCTACGAGCAGTACTTC. Translating it yields CASSQGEGSSYEQYF.

The chain joins TRBV19 to TRBJ2-3; tentatively, D is TRBD1 (5 bases). Trimming removed 8 bases from V and 4 bases from J, with 13 bases in between. The germline V gene encodes CDR1 LNHDA and CDR2 SQIVND (reference sequence). The CDR3 contains 13 residues. CDR3 residues: CASRTLGADTQYF. The CDR3 coding sequence is TGTGCCAGTCGAACCCTAGGGGCAGATACGCAGTATTTT.

This clone was counted once. J is TRBJ1-1 and V is TRBV5-1, with 10 bases matching TRBD1. After removal of 0 bases from V and 3 bases from J, the junction contained 5 bases not matched to a gene. Germline CDR1 reads SGHRS; CDR2 reads YFSETQ. The CDR3 is made up of 16 amino acids. CDR3 region: CASSLAKGQGYTEAFF. For the CDR3, the DNA is TGCGCCAGCAGCTTGGCCAAGGGACAGGGGTACACTGAAGCTTTCTTT.

In DNA, the CDR3 is TGCGCCAGCAGGGCCCCGGGCAGGGTGTACGAGCAGTACTTC. Its translation: CASRAPGRVYEQYF. The chain couples TRBV4-1 to TRBJ2-7, with D possibly matching TRBD1 (5 bases). V shed 6 bases and J shed 4 bases, with 16 bases lying between them. Germline lookup yields CDR1 MGHRA and CDR2 YSYEKL. The CDR3 length is 14 residues.

The CDR3 DNA reads as TGTGCCAGCAGGGGGGGAAGTTCCTACAATGAGCAGTTCTTC. Its protein product is CASRGGSSYNEQFF. The chain uses TRBV5-6 and TRBJ2-1; the D gene is possibly TRBD2 (6 bases). V lost 5 bases, J lost 1 base, and 10 bases lay in between. Germline V lookup: CDR1 SGHDT, CDR2 YYEEEE. The CDR3 sequence is 14 residues long.

This chain links TRBV6-5 with TRBJ2-1; D is unresolved. V was trimmed by 4 bases and J by 5 bases, leaving 9 bases between them. Germline CDR1 is MNHEY and CDR2 is SVGAGI. The CDR3 consists of 13 residues. The CDR3 region is CASSLVLHNEQFF. CDR3 sequence (DNA): TGTGCCAGCAGTTTAGTGTTGCACAATGAGCAGTTCTTC.

The chain joins TRBV6-5 to TRBJ2-5, with 8 bases fitting TRBD1. Germline V gives CDR1 MNHEY, CDR2 SVGAGI. The CDR3 totals 15 residues. V was clipped by 1 base and J by 3 bases; unmatched bases: 4. CDR3 sequence (DNA): TGTGCCAGCAGTTACTATAAACAGGGGGAAGAGACCCAGTACTTC. It encodes CASSYYKQGEETQYF.

The CDR3 DNA reads as TGTGCCAGCAGTTTAATCAGCGGACTAGCGGAGACCTACGAGCAGTACTTC. Translating it yields CASSLISGLAETYEQYF. The gene calls are TRBV28 and TRBJ2-7, with 10 bases aligning to TRBD2. The junction had 9 bases not matched to a gene; V was cut back by 2 bases and J by 2 bases. CDR1 and CDR2 from the germline V gene are MDHEN and SYDVKM. CDR3 length: 17 amino acids. Full variable domain (remainder filled in from reference TRBV28 and TRBJ2-7): DVKVTQSSRYLVKRTGEKVFLECVQDMDHENMFWYRQDPGLGLRLIYFSYDVKMKEKGDIPEGYSVSREKKERFSLILESASTNQTSMYLCASSLISGLAETYEQYFGPGTRLTVT.

This chain connects TRBV7-9 to TRBJ1-2, with D possibly being TRBD1 (5 bases). Per the germline V gene, CDR1 is SEHNR and CDR2 is FQNEAQ (reference sequence). This CDR3 spans 13 amino acids. The ends were cut back, 0 bases at V and 10 bases at J, with 12 bases in the middle. The CDR3 DNA follows: TGTGCCAGCAGCTTAGCGGGGGAGGGAGACTACACCTTC. Translated, it gives CASSLAGEGDYTF.

J is TRBJ2-7 and V is TRBV10-3, with D perhaps matching TRBD2 (5 bases). Trimming left V 10 bases short and J 4 bases short, with 17 bases between. Germline assignment: CDR1 ENHRY and CDR2 SYGVKD. This CDR3 has 13 residues. The CDR3 DNA sequence: TGTGCCACCGGGGATCCCAATTGGTACGAGCAGTACTTC. Its protein product is CATGDPNWYEQYF.

The genes are TRBV30 and TRBJ1-2, with 7 positions matching TRBD1. The CDR3 covers 15 residues. CDR1 GTSNPN and CDR2 SVGIG come from the germline V gene (reference sequence). V trimming: 5 bases; J trimming: 0 bases; junction bases outside the gene matches: 9. The CDR3 is CAWAVQGVTNYGYTF. CDR3 bases: TGTGCCTGGGCAGTTCAGGGGGTTACTAACTATGGCTACACCTTC. Full variable domain (rest looked up from reference TRBV30 and TRBJ1-2): SQTIHQWPATLVQPVGSPLSLECTVEGTSNPNLYWYRQAAGRGLQLLFYSVGIGQISSEVPQNLSASRPQDRQFILSSKKLLLSDSGFYLCAWAVQGVTNYGYTFGSGTRLTVV.

This chain uses TRBV7-3 with TRBJ2-1; 8 positions agree with TRBD2. V was pared by 5 bases and J by 9 bases, with 21 bases of the junction left unmatched. The CDR3 has 18 amino acids. Germline-derived CDR1 and CDR2 are SGHTA and FQGTGA. The DNA of the CDR3 is TGTGCCAGCAGCGCAGCAGCACCCTTAGCGGGAAGGTTGGGTGAGCAGTTCTTC. Its protein is CASSAAAPLAGRLGEQFF.